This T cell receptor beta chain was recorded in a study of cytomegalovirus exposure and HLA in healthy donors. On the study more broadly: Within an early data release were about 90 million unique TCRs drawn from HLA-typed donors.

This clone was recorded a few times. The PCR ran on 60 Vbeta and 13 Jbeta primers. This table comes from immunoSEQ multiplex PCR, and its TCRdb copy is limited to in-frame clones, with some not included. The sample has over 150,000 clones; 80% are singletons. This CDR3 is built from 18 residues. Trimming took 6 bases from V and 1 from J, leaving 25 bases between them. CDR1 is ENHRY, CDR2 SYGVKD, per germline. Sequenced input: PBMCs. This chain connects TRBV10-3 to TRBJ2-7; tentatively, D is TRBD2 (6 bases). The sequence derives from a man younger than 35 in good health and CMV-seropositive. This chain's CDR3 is CAISRRLNRRVGSYEQYF. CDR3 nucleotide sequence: TGTGCCATCAGCCGGCGTCTGAACAGGAGGGTTGGATCCTACGAGCAGTACTTC.